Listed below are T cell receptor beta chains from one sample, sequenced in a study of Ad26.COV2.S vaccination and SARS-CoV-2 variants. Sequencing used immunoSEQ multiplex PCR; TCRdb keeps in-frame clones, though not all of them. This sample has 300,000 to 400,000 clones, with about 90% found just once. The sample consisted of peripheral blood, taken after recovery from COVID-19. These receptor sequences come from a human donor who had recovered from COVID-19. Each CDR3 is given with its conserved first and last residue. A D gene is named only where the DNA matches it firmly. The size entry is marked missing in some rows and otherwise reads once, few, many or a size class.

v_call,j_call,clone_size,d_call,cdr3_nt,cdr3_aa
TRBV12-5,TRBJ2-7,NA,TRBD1,TGTGCTAGTGGCCACAGGGGCGTAAACTCCTACGAGCAGTACTTC,CASGHRGVNSYEQYF
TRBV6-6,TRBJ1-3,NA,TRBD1,TGTGCCAGCAGTCCATACAGGGGGATTAGCTCTGGAAACACCATATATTTT,CASSPYRGISSGNTIYF
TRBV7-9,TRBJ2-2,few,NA,TGTGCCAGCAGCTGGGCGACTGGATCGAACACCGGGGAGCTGTTTTTT,CASSWATGSNTGELFF
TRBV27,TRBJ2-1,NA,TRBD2,TGTGCCAGCAGCTCCGGGACTAGCGGGAATGAGCAGTTCTTC,CASSSGTSGNEQFF
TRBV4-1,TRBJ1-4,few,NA,TGCGCCAGCAGCCGGGCGGGATCAGGGACTAATGAAAAACTGTTTTTT,CASSRAGSGTNEKLFF
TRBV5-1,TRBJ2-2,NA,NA,TGCGCCAGCAGCTTGGAGGGGCGCACCGGGGAGCTGTTTTTT,CASSLEGRTGELFF
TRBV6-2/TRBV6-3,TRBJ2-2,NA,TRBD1,TGTGCCAGCAGTTACGACAGGGGGGTCACCGGGGAGCTGTTTTTT,CASSYDRGVTGELFF
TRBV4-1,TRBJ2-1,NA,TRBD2,TGCGCCAGCAGCGAAAGCGGGGGGCCCTACAATGAGCAGTTCTTC,CASSESGGPYNEQFF
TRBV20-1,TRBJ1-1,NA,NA,TGCAGTGCTCTGAGGAGGGCTGAAGCTTTCTTT,CSALRRAEAFF
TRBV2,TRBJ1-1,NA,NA,TGTGCCAGCAGTGAAGCCCCGAACACTGAAGCTTTCTTT,CASSEAPNTEAFF
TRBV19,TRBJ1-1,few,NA,TGTGCCAGTAGGGACCCGAACACTGAAGCTTTCTTT,CASRDPNTEAFF
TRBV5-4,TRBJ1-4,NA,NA,TGTGCCAGCGGGCTCATGGGGGATGAAAAACTGTTTTTT,CASGLMGDEKLFF
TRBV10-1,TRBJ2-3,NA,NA,TGCGCCAGCAGTGAGACAGGGTGGGGAGATACGCAGTATTTT,CASSETGWGDTQYF
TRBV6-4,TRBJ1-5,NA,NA,TGTGCCAGCAGGCGGACAGTCAGCAATCAGCCCCAGCATTTT,CASRRTVSNQPQHF
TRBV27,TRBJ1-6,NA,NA,TGTGCCAGCACTCCCTGGGGGGGGACAAATTCACCCCTCCACTTT,CASTPWGGTNSPLHF
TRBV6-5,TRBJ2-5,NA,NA,TGTGCCAGCAGTTACTCTTCTGGCCAGTGGGAAACCCAGTACTTC,CASSYSSGQWETQYF
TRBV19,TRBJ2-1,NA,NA,TGTGCCAGTAGTATAGGAGTAGCGGGGACCCCCAGGGGGGGTGAGCAGTTCTTC,CASSIGVAGTPRGGEQFF
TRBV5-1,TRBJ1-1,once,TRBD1,TGCGCCAGCAGCCTCGGGACAGGGAACACTGAAGCTTTCTTT,CASSLGTGNTEAFF
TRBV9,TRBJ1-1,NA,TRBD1,TGTGCCAGCAGCGCACCGGGACAGGGGCACACTGAAGCTTTCTTT,CASSAPGQGHTEAFF
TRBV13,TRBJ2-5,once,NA,TGTGCCAGCAGCTTAGGGACCATCGGGACCCAGTACTTC,CASSLGTIGTQYF
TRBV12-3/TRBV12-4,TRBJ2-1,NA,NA,TGTGCCAGCGGGGTTAGCTCCTACAATGAGCAGTTCTTC,CASGVSSYNEQFF
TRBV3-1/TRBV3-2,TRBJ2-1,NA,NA,TGTGCCAGCAGCCCACAAACGCAGGTAAACTACAATGAGCAGTTCTTC,CASSPQTQVNYNEQFF
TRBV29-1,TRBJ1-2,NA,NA,TGCAGCGTTGATCAGGGGACCTATGGCTACACCTTC,CSVDQGTYGYTF
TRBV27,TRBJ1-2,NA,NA,TGTGCCAGCAGTAAGACAGACGGGAGGTTTGGCTACACCTTC,CASSKTDGRFGYTF
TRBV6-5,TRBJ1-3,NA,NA,TGTGCCAGCAGTTACTCGGCGGATTACCTTGGAAACACCATATATTTT,CASSYSADYLGNTIYF
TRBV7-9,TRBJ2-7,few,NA,TGTGCCAGCAGCTTCACAGGGACCGCCACCTACGAGCAGTACTTC,CASSFTGTATYEQYF
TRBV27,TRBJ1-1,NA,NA,TGTGCCAGCAGCCACGCCTGGGACACTGAAGCTTTCTTT,CASSHAWDTEAFF
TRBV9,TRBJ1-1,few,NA,TGTGCCAGCAGCGTAATGGAACACCCGAACACTGAAGCTTTCTTT,CASSVMEHPNTEAFF
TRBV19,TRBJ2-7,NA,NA,TGTGCCAGTAGTTCCGGGGGATCCTACGAGCAGTACTTC,CASSSGGSYEQYF
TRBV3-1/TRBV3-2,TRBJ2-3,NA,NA,TGTGCCAGCAGCTACCTACTGGGGGATATAGCAGATACGCAGTATTTT,CASSYLLGDIADTQYF
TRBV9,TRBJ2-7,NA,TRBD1,TGTGCCAGCAGCGTAGGTCCGGACAGGTCCTACGAGCAGTACTTC,CASSVGPDRSYEQYF
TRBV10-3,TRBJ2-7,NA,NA,TGTGCCATCAGGGAATTTGGGGTAGGCTACGAGCAGTACTTC,CAIREFGVGYEQYF
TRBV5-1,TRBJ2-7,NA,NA,TGCGCCAGCAGCTTAGGGGGGGCCTCCTACGAGCAGTACTTC,CASSLGGASYEQYF
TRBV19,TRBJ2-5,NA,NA,TGTGCCAGTAGTATAGTCCCCCAAGAGACCCAGTACTTC,CASSIVPQETQYF
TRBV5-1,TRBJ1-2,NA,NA,TGCGCCAGCAGCCAGAGTTCGGAATATGGCTACACCTTC,CASSQSSEYGYTF
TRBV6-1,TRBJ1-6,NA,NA,TGTGCCAGCAGTGAATCCGACGGGACGGGTTCACCCCTCCACTTT,CASSESDGTGSPLHF
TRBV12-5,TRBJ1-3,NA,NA,TGTGCTAGTGGTTTGGTACTAAACAGTCTCATCCAGGGGAACACCATATATTTT,CASGLVLNSLIQGNTIYF
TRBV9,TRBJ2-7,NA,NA,TGTGCCAGCAGCGTAGCTGAGGGGAGGAGGGGCGAGCAGTACTTC,CASSVAEGRRGEQYF
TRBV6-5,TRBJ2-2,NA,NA,TGTGCCAGCAGTCCCGGCCCCGACACCGGGGAGCTGTTTTTT,CASSPGPDTGELFF
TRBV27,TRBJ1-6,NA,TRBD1,TGTGCCAGCATGAGTATGGGACAGGGCTCCTATAATTCACCCCTCCACTTT,CASMSMGQGSYNSPLHF